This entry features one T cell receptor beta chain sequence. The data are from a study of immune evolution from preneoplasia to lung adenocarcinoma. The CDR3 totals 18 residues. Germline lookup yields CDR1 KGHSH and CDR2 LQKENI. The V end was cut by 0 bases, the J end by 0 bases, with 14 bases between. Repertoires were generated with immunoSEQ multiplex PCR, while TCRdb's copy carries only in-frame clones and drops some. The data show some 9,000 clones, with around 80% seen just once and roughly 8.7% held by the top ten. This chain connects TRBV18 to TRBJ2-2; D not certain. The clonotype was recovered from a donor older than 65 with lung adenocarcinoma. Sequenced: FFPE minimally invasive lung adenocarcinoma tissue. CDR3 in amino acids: CASSPPLLDGSNTGELFF. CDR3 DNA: TGTGCCAGCTCACCACCACTTCTAGACGGTTCGAACACCGGGGAGCTGTTTTTT.